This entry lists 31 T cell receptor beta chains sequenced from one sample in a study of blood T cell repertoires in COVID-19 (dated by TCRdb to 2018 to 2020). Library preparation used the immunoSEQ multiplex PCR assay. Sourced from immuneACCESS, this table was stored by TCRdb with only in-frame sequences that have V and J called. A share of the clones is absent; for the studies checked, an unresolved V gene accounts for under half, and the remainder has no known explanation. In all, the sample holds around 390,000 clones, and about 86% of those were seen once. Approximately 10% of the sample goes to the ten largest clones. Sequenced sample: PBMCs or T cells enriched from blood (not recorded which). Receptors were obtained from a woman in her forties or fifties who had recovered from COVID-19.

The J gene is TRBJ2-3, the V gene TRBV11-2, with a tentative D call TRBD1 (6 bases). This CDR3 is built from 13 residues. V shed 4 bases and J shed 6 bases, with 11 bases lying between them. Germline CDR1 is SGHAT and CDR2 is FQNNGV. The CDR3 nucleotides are TGTGCCAGCAGCTCACGACAGGCCGATACGCAGTATTTT. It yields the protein CASSSRQADTQYF.

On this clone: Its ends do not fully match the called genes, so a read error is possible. The CDR3 sequence: CGGTTNEKLFF. CDR3 DNA: TGTGGGGGGACAACTAATGAAAAACTGTTTTTT. V is TRBV23-1 and J is TRBJ1-4; tentative D call: TRBD1 (5 bases). TRBV23-1 falls under the ORF class, with uncertain function. The CDR3 extends over 11 amino acids.

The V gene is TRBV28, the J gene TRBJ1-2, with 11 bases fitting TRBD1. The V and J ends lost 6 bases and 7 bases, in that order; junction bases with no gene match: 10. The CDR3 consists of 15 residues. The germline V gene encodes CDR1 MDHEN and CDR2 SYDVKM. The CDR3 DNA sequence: TGTGCCAGCAGCCGCCCCGGACAGGGGGCCTTTGGCTACACCTTC. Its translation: CASSRPGQGAFGYTF.

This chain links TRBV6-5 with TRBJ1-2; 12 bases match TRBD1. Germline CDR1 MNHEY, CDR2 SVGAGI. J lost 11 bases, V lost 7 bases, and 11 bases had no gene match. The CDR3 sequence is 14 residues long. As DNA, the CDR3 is TGTGCCAGCATCCGCTCGGGACAGGGGGCCAGGTACACCTTC. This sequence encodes CASIRSGQGARYTF.

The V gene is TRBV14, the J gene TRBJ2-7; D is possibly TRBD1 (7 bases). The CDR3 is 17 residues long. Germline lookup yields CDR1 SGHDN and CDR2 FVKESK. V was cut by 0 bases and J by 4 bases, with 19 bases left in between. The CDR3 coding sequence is TGTGCCAGCAGCCAAGATGGCCCCCTGGAGGGGGCTTACGAGCAGTACTTC. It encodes CASSQDGPLEGAYEQYF.

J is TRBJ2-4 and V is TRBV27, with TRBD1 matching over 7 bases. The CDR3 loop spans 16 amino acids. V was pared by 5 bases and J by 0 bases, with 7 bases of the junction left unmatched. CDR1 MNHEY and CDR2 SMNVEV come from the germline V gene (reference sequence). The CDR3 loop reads CASSPYRGLAKNIQYF. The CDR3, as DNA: TGTGCCAGCAGTCCCTACAGGGGATTAGCCAAAAACATTCAGTACTTC.

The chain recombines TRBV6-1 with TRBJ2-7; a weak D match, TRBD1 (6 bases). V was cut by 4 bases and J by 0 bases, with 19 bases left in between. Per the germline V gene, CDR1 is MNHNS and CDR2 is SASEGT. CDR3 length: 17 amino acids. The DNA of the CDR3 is TGTGCCAGCAGTGTTCGGACAGACCGTTACAGCTCCTACGAGCAGTACTTC. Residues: CASSVRTDRYSSYEQYF.

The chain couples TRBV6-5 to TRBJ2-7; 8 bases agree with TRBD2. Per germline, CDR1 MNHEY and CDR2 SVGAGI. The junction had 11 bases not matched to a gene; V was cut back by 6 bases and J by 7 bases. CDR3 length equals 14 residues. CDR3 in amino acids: CASRSRGGRWEQYF. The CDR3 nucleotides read TGTGCCAGCAGATCTCGGGGGGGCCGGTGGGAGCAGTACTTC.

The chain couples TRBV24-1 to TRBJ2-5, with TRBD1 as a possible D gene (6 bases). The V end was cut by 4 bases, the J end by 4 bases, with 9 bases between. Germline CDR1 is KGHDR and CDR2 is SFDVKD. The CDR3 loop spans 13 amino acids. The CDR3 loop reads CATSEGAVETQYF. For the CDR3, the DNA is TGTGCCACCAGTGAGGGGGCAGTAGAGACCCAGTACTTC.

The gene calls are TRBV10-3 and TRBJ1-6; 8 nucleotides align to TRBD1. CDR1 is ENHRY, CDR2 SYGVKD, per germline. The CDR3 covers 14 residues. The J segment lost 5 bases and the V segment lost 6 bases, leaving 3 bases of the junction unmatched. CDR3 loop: CAIRRQGNNSPLHF. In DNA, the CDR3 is TGTGCCATCAGGAGACAGGGGAATAATTCACCCCTCCACTTT.

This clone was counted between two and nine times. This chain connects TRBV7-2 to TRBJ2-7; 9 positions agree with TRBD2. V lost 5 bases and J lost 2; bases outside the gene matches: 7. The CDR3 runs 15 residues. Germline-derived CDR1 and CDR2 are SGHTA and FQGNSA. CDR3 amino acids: CASSVSGGFPYEQYF. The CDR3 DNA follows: TGTGCCAGCAGCGTAAGCGGGGGGTTTCCCTACGAGCAGTACTTC.

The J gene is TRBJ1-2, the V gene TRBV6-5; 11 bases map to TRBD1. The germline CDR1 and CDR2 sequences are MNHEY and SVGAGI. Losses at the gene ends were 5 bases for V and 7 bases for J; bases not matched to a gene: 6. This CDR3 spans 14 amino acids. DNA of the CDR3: TGTGCCAGCAGTCAGGGGACAGGGGGAATTGGCTACACCTTC. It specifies CASSQGTGGIGYTF.

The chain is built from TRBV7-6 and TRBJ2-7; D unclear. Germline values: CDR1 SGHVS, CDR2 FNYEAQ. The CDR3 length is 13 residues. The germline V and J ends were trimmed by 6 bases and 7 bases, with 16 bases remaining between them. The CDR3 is CASREDGFGEQYF. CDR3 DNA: TGTGCCAGCAGAGAAGACGGGTTTGGGGAGCAGTACTTC.

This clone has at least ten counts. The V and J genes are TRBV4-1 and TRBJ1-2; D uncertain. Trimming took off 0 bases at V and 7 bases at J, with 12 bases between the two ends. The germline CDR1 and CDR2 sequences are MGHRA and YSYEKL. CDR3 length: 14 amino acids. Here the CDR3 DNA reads TGCGCCAGCAGCCAAGAGGCGGCGATCTCTGGCTACACCTTC. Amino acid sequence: CASSQEAAISGYTF.

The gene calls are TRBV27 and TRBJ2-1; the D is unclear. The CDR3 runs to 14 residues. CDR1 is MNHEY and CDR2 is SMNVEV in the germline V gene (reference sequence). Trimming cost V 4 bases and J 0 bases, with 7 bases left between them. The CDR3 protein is CASSSTNSYNEQFF. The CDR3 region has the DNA TGTGCCAGCAGTTCTACTAACTCCTACAATGAGCAGTTCTTC.

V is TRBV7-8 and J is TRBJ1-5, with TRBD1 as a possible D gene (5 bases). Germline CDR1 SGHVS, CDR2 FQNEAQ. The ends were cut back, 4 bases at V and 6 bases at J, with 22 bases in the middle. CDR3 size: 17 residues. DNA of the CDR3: TGTGCCAGCAGCTCCACTACGTGGGGGGAGGGAGGTCAGCCCCAGCATTTT. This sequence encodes CASSSTTWGEGGQPQHF.

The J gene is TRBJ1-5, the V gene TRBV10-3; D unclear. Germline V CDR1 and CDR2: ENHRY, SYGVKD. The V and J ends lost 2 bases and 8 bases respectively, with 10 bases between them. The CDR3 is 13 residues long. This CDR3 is CAISEATVEPQHF. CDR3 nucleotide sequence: TGTGCCATCAGTGAGGCCACCGTAGAGCCCCAGCATTTT.

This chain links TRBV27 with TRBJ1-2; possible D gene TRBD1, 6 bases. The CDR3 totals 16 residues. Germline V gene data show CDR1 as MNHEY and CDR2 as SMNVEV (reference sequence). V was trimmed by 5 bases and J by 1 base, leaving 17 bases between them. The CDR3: CASSQTSRTVNYGYTF. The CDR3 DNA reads TGTGCCAGCAGTCAAACCTCGAGGACAGTTAACTATGGCTACACCTTC.

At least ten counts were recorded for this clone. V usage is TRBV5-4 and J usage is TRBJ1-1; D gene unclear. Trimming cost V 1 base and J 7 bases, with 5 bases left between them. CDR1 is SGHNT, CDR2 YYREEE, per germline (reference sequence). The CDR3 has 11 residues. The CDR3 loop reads CASSLNGEAFF. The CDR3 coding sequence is TGTGCCAGCAGCTTGAACGGTGAAGCTTTCTTT. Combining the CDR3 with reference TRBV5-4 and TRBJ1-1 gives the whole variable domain ETGVTQSPTHLIKTRGQQVTLRCSSQSGHNTVSWYQQALGQGPQFIFQYYREEENGRGNFPPRFSGLQFPNYSSELNVNALELDDSALYLCASSLNGEAFFGQGTRLTVV.

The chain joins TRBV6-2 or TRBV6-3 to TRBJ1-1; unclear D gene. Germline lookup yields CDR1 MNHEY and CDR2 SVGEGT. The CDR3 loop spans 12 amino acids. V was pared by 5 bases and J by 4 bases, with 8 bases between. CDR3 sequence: CASSRSRTEAFF. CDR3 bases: TGTGCCAGCAGTCGGTCCCGCACTGAAGCTTTCTTT.

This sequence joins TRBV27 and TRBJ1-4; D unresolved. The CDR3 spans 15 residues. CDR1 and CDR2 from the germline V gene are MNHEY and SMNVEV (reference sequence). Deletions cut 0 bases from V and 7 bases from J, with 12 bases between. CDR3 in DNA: TGTGCCAGCAGTTTATCGTCGGGTTATTTTGAAAAACTGTTTTTT. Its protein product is CASSLSSGYFEKLFF.

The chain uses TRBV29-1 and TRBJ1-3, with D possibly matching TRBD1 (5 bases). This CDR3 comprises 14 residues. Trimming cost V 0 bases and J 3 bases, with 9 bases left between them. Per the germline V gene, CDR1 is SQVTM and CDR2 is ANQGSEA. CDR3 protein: CSVEEAGFGNTIYF. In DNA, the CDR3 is TGCAGCGTTGAAGAGGCAGGGTTTGGAAACACCATATATTTT.

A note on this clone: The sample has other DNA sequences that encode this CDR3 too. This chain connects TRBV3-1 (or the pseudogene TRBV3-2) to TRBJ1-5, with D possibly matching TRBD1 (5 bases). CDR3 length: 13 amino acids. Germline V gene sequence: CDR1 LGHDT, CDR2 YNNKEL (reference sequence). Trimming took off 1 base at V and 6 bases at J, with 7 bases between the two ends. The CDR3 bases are TGTGCCAGCAGCCAAGGGGGCGGTCAGCCCCAGCATTTT. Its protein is CASSQGGGQPQHF.

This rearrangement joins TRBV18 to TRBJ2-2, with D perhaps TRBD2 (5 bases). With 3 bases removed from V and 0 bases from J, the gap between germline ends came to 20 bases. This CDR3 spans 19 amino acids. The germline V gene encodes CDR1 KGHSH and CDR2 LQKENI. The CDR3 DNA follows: TGTGCCAGCTCACCGGGGTATCCCCTAGACTACTCGAACACCGGGGAGCTGTTTTTT. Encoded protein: CASSPGYPLDYSNTGELFF.

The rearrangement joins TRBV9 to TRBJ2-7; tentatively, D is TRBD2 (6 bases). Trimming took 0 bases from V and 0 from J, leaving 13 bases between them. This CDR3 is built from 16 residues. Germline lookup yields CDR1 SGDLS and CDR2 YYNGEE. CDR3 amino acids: CASSVGVGGPSYEQYF. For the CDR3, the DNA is TGTGCCAGCAGCGTAGGGGTCGGGGGTCCCTCCTACGAGCAGTACTTC.

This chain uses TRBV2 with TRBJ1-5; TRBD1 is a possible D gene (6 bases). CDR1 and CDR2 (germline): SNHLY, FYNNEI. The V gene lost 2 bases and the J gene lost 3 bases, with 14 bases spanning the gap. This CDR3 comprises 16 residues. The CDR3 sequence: CASSEIGTFDNQPQHF. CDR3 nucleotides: TGTGCCAGCAGTGAAATTGGGACATTCGACAATCAGCCCCAGCATTTT. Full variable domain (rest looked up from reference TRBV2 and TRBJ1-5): EPEVTQTPSHQVTQMGQEVILRCVPISNHLYFYWYRQILGQKVEFLVSFYNNEISEKSEIFDDQFSVERPDGSNFTLKIRSTKLEDSAMYFCASSEIGTFDNQPQHFGDGTRLSIL.

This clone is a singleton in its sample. CDR3 loop: CAWGALAYSPLHF. CDR3 coding DNA: TGTGCCTGGGGGGCTCTAGCTTATTCACCCCTCCACTTT. The J gene is TRBJ1-6, the V gene TRBV30, with D maybe TRBD1 (5 bases). Germline assignment: CDR1 GTSNPN and CDR2 SVGIG (reference sequence). This CDR3 has 13 residues. V was clipped by 5 bases and J by 8 bases, with 13 bases between them.

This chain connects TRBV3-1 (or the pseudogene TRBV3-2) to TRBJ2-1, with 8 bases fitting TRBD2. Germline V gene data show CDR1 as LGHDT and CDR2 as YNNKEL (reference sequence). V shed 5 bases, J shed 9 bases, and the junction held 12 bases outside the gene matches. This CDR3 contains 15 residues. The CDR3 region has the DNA TGTGCCAGCAGCGAAGGCATAGCGGGGAAAGTTGAGCAGTTCTTC. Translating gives CASSEGIAGKVEQFF.

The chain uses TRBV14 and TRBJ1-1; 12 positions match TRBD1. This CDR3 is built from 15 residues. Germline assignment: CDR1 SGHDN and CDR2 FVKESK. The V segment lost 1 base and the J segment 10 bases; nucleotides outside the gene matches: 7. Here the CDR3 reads CASSQGRDRGQIAFF. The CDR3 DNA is TGTGCCAGCAGCCAAGGCCGGGACAGGGGGCAGATAGCTTTCTTT.

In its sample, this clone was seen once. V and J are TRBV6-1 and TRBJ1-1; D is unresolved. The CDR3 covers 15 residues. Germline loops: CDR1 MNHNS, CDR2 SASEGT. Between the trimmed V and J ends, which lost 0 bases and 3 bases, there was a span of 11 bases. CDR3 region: CASSEATGGYTEAFF. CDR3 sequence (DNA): TGTGCCAGCAGTGAAGCGACTGGCGGTTACACTGAAGCTTTCTTT.

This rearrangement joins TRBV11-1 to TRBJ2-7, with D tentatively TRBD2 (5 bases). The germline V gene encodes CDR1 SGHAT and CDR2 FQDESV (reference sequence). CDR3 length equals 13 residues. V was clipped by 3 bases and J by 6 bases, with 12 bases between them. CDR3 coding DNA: TGTGCCAGCAGCTTCGTCGAAGGAGGCGAGCAGTACTTC. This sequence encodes CASSFVEGGEQYF.